The source of this T cell receptor (beta chain) is a study of T cell responses to AZD1222 COVID-19 vaccine. The CDR3 contains 16 residues. V dropped 6 bases and J dropped 1 base, with 18 bases sitting between them. Germline V lookup: CDR1 MNHEY, CDR2 SVGEGT. Study observations and caveats: Vaccine-associated CD4 TCRs spanned spike, dominant at 160-218 and 743-854. When two AZD1222 doses had been given, Spike-specific TCR breadth and depth rose. Unmutated regions of variants are reportedly targeted by nearly half of spike-specific TCRs.

In the case of this clone: Its antigen is not known.

The assay was immunoSEQ multiplex PCR, and TCRdb's table has in-frame clones only and misses some. The data contain roughly 150,000 clones, 75% to 90% of them seen just once; the ten biggest clones take up 6.9%. This sequence originates from an adult in good health. The V gene is TRBV6-2 or TRBV6-3, the J gene TRBJ1-1, with a possible D match to TRBD1 (6 bases). The sample in question was peripheral blood, obtained on day 0 of AZD1222 vaccination. The CDR3: CASSQRGTRPNTEAFF. Written as DNA, the CDR3 is TGTGCCAGCAGCCAGAGGGGGACAAGACCGAACACTGAAGCTTTCTTT.